A selection of T cell receptor beta chains follows, all from one sample in a study of early T cells in non-severe SARS-CoV-2 infection. One entry per CDR3 protein results from TCRdb running MiXCR on the 5' RACE reads. The data contain 40,000 to 55,000 distinct CDR3 sequences, 9% to 15% of them singletons. Sequenced input: whole blood. These receptors all stem from an adult who was a healthcare worker with PCR-confirmed SARS-CoV-2 infection or an uninfected control (not recorded which). CDR3s include the opening cysteine and the closing phenylalanine or tryptophan. The D gene is left open where the match is weak. Only some rows state a clone size, as once, few, many or a class for expanded clones.

clone_size: .
cdr3_length: 14
d_call: .
v_call: TRBV27
j_call: TRBJ1-5
cdr3_aa: CASSSGVGNQPQHF
cdr3_nt: TGTGCCAGCAGTTCAGGGGTGGGCAATCAGCCCCAGCATTTT

clone_size: many
cdr3_length: 15
d_call: .
v_call: TRBV7-6
j_call: TRBJ2-7
cdr3_aa: CASSLGPGLSYEQYF
cdr3_nt: TGTGCCAGCAGCTTAGGACCAGGGCTATCCTACGAGCAGTACTTC

clone_size: few
cdr3_length: 14
d_call: .
v_call: TRBV7-2
j_call: TRBJ1-6
cdr3_aa: CASSLNFLRTPLHF
cdr3_nt: TGTGCCAGCAGCTTAAACTTTCTTCGTACCCCCCTCCACTTT

clone_size: few
cdr3_length: 14
d_call: TRBD2
v_call: TRBV6-1
j_call: TRBJ2-7
cdr3_aa: CASSEELAPYEQYF
cdr3_nt: TGTGCCAGCAGTGAAGAACTAGCGCCTTACGAGCAGTACTTC

clone_size: .
cdr3_length: 14
d_call: .
v_call: TRBV6-2/TRBV6-3
j_call: TRBJ1-1
cdr3_aa: CASSSGRTNTEAFF
cdr3_nt: TGTGCCAGCAGTTCAGGACGGACGAACACTGAAGCTTTCTTT

clone_size: many
cdr3_length: 16
d_call: .
v_call: TRBV24-1
j_call: TRBJ2-3
cdr3_aa: CATSDPDGKHTDTQYF
cdr3_nt: TGTGCCACCAGTGATCCGGACGGAAAACATACAGATACGCAGTATTTT

clone_size: .
cdr3_length: 18
d_call: TRBD2
v_call: TRBV4-2
j_call: TRBJ2-5
cdr3_aa: CASSQGLRGLAAQETQYF
cdr3_nt: TGTGCCAGCAGCCAAGGGCTCAGGGGACTAGCGGCACAAGAGACCCAGTACTTC

clone_size: .
cdr3_length: 13
d_call: TRBD1
v_call: TRBV29-1
j_call: TRBJ2-1
cdr3_aa: CSVVRTGFNEQFF
cdr3_nt: TGCAGCGTTGTGAGGACAGGGTTTAATGAGCAGTTCTTC

clone_size: .
cdr3_length: 13
d_call: TRBD1
v_call: TRBV20-1
j_call: TRBJ1-2
cdr3_aa: CSALTGEKDGYTF
cdr3_nt: TGCAGTGCTTTGACAGGGGAAAAAGATGGCTACACCTTC

clone_size: few
cdr3_length: 18
d_call: .
v_call: TRBV29-1
j_call: TRBJ2-1
cdr3_aa: CSVEPATRTSNSYNEQFF
cdr3_nt: TGCAGCGTTGAACCGGCTACAAGAACGTCCAACTCCTACAATGAGCAGTTCTTC

clone_size: .
cdr3_length: 13
d_call: .
v_call: TRBV7-9
j_call: TRBJ1-2
cdr3_aa: CASSIQANYGYTF
cdr3_nt: TGTGCCAGCAGCATACAGGCCAACTATGGCTACACCTTC

clone_size: few
cdr3_length: 16
d_call: .
v_call: TRBV7-3
j_call: TRBJ2-2
cdr3_aa: CASSFRASASSGELFF
cdr3_nt: TGTGCCAGCAGCTTTCGGGCTAGCGCTTCGTCCGGGGAGCTGTTTTTT

clone_size: many
cdr3_length: 19
d_call: .
v_call: TRBV3-1
j_call: TRBJ1-2
cdr3_aa: CASSQEDSYRAMEVYGYTF
cdr3_nt: TGTGCCAGCAGCCAAGAGGACAGCTATCGGGCTATGGAAGTCTATGGCTACACCTTC

clone_size: few
cdr3_length: 13
d_call: .
v_call: TRBV5-1
j_call: TRBJ2-6
cdr3_aa: CATTGFGANVLTF
cdr3_nt: TGCGCAACCACAGGGTTTGGGGCCAACGTCCTGACTTTC

clone_size: many
cdr3_length: 17
d_call: .
v_call: TRBV7-4
j_call: TRBJ1-1
cdr3_aa: CASSLNRGARKFTEAFF
cdr3_nt: TGTGCCAGCAGCTTAAATCGGGGGGCTCGAAAATTCACTGAAGCTTTCTTT

clone_size: large
cdr3_length: 15
d_call: .
v_call: TRBV3-1
j_call: TRBJ2-1
cdr3_aa: CASSQDGARSNEQFF
cdr3_nt: TGTGCCAGCAGCCAAGATGGGGCTAGGAGCAATGAGCAGTTCTTC

clone_size: many
cdr3_length: 14
d_call: TRBD2
v_call: TRBV7-2
j_call: TRBJ2-1
cdr3_aa: CASSSGGLTNEQFF
cdr3_nt: TGTGCCAGCAGCTCGGGGGGGCTCACCAATGAGCAGTTCTTC

clone_size: many
cdr3_length: 14
d_call: TRBD2
v_call: TRBV20-1
j_call: TRBJ2-7
cdr3_aa: CSAGTSGSPYEQYF
cdr3_nt: TGCAGTGCCGGGACTAGCGGGAGCCCCTACGAGCAGTACTTC

clone_size: few
cdr3_length: 15
d_call: .
v_call: TRBV15
j_call: TRBJ2-7
cdr3_aa: CATSSDGLPDYEQYF
cdr3_nt: TGTGCCACCAGCAGCGACGGACTCCCCGACTACGAGCAGTACTTC

clone_size: .
cdr3_length: 14
d_call: .
v_call: TRBV2
j_call: TRBJ1-4
cdr3_aa: CASSAGISREKLFF
cdr3_nt: TGTGCCAGCAGTGCAGGGATTAGCCGTGAAAAACTGTTTTTT